One sample yielded the 11 T cell receptor beta chains listed below, sequenced in a study of T cell repertoires in cytomegalovirus infection (dated by TCRdb to the late 2010s). The treatment or condition label on this specimen signifies: in vitro stimulation with specific CMV peptide epitopes to enrich CMV-specific T cells. TCRdb records Illumina HiSeq 1500 as the sequencer. Clones were called with MiXCR by TCRdb after fastp trimmed the public reads at Q25, and only in-frame beta chains were retained. Every entry covers one CDR3 protein and lists the most common genes and DNA from its rows. The sample has 900,000 to 950,000 distinct CDR3 sequences on record, around 30% of them singletons. The ten largest make up around an eighth of the sample. No antigen has been identified for these receptors. The source material was cultured CD8+ T cells from PBMCs, sampled from culture after CMV antigen stimulation. These receptors were taken from a human donor in good health (CMV status not recorded). Some clones in this sample may be carry-over from other donors' samples.

This clonotype occurred a few times. The chain joins TRBV7-3 to TRBJ2-5, with 7 positions matching TRBD1. The V segment lost 2 bases and the J segment 4 bases; nucleotides outside the gene matches: 7. The CDR3 loop spans 15 amino acids. Germline V gene sequence: CDR1 SGHTA, CDR2 FQGTGA. CDR3 region: CASSLEGQLGETQYF. The CDR3 DNA reads as TGTGCCAGCAGCTTAGAGGGACAGCTGGGAGAGACCCAGTACTTC. The full variable domain, in which reference TRBV7-3 and TRBJ2-5 provide the parts outside the CDR3, is GAGVSQTPSNKVTEKGKYVELRCDPISGHTALYWYRQSLGQGPEFLIYFQGTGAADDSGLPNDRFFAVRPEGSVSTLKIQRTERGDSAVYLCASSLEGQLGETQYFGPGTRLLVL.

This clonotype was seen at least ten times. The gene calls are TRBV12-3 or TRBV12-4 and TRBJ2-1; D remains ambiguous. Trimming stripped 2 bases from V and 4 bases from J, with 9 bases between. The CDR3 is 14 amino acids. CDR3 in DNA: TGTGCCAGCAGTTTAAGTTTCGGATACAATGAGCAGTTCTTC. This encodes CASSLSFGYNEQFF.

The chain is built from TRBV2 and TRBJ2-7; 9 nucleotides match TRBD2. Trimming removed 7 bases from V and 5 bases from J; junction bases left unmatched: 9. Germline V gives CDR1 SNHLY, CDR2 FYNNEI. This CDR3 has 14 residues. CDR3 region: CASNLAGPRNEQYF. The DNA for the CDR3 is TGTGCCAGCAACCTAGCGGGGCCGCGGAACGAGCAGTACTTC.

This clonotype was seen only a few times. J is TRBJ2-5 and V is TRBV27, with D unclear. The germline V gene encodes CDR1 MNHEY and CDR2 SMNVEV (reference sequence). This CDR3 spans 13 amino acids. V was trimmed by 3 bases and J by 4 bases, leaving 9 bases between them. The CDR3 region is CASSFGVRETQYF. CDR3 bases: TGTGCCAGCAGTTTTGGGGTCCGAGAGACCCAGTACTTC.

This clonotype was counted between two and nine times. V is TRBV4-1 and J is TRBJ2-5; the match to TRBD2 covers 10 bases. The CDR3 sequence is 16 residues long. CDR1 and CDR2 (germline): MGHRA, YSYEKL. The trim removed 0 bases at V and 0 bases at J, leaving 1 base unmatched. The CDR3: CASSQELAGNQETQYF. For the CDR3, the DNA is TGCGCCAGCAGCCAAGAACTAGCGGGGAACCAAGAGACCCAGTACTTC.

The chain combines TRBV6-5 with TRBJ1-5; D might be TRBD1 (5 bases). V dropped 4 bases and J dropped 3 bases, with 13 bases sitting between them. This CDR3 has 15 amino acids. Germline CDR1 reads MNHEY; CDR2 reads SVGAGI. The CDR3 is CASSSGDSYNQPQHF. CDR3 sequence (DNA): TGTGCCAGCAGTTCGGGAGACAGTTACAATCAGCCCCAGCATTTT.

This clonotype was counted between two and nine times. CDR3 loop: CASSPLGGPYYNEQFF. CDR3 sequence (DNA): TGTGCCAGCAGTCCCCTAGGGGGCCCATACTACAATGAGCAGTTCTTC. V gene TRBV6-5 combines with J gene TRBJ2-1; 7 bases align to TRBD1. The CDR3 length is 16 residues. Germline assignment: CDR1 MNHEY and CDR2 SVGAGI. Trimming at V came to 5 bases and at J to 3 bases, leaving 10 bases not matched to a gene.

The chain combines TRBV7-6 with TRBJ2-1; TRBD2 matches at 7 bases. The CDR3 loop spans 15 amino acids. With V trimmed by 4 bases and J by 4 bases, 7 bases remained unmatched. Germline loops: CDR1 SGHVS, CDR2 FNYEAQ. This CDR3 is CASSSQRGTYNEQFF. The CDR3 DNA follows: TGTGCCAGCAGCTCCCAGCGGGGAACTTACAATGAGCAGTTCTTC.

This clonotype was observed at least ten times. The genes are TRBV12-3 or TRBV12-4 and TRBJ2-1; the match to TRBD2 covers 10 bases. This CDR3 has 17 residues. The ends lost 3 bases at V and 4 bases at J; junction bases unmatched: 9. CDR3 in amino acids: CASSFSSGGHDYNEQFF. Here the CDR3 DNA reads TGTGCCAGCAGTTTCTCTAGCGGGGGACACGATTACAATGAGCAGTTCTTC.

About this clonotype itself: The junction does not match germline at one end; this may be a read error. The chain uses TRBV11-2 and TRBJ1-3; D is unclear. The CDR3 contains 15 residues. The germline CDR1 and CDR2 sequences are SGHAT and FQNNGV. CDR3 amino acids: CASSLDPGSGNTIYF. The CDR3 DNA reads as TGTGCCAGCAGCCTAGACCCCGGCTCTGGAAACACCATATATTTT.

This clonotype was counted many times. J is TRBJ2-6 and V is TRBV7-2, with D unresolved. The V gene's germline CDR1 is SGHTA and CDR2 FQGNSA. This CDR3 comprises 15 residues. V lost 3 bases to trimming and J lost 0 bases, with 6 bases between them. Written as DNA, the CDR3 is TGTGCCAGCAGCTTCCTCTCCTCTGGGGCCAACGTCCTGACTTTC. It specifies CASSFLSSGANVLTF.